A selection of T cell receptor beta chains follows, all from one sample in a study of blood T cell repertoires in COVID-19. Measured with immunoSEQ multiplex PCR; TCRdb has only the in-frame clones, and not every one. This table has roughly 200,000 clones, 75% to 85% appearing once. The sequenced material came from PBMCs or T cells enriched from blood (not recorded which). The receptors stem from a man in his forties who had recovered from COVID-19. The CDR3 runs from the conserved cysteine through the conserved F or W. A D gene is named only where the DNA matches it firmly. The size field is filled for only some rows; it gives once, few, many or a size class.

D	V	J	size	CDR3	DNA
-	TRBV27	TRBJ1-6	once	CASSAQGNNSPLHF	TGTGCCAGCAGCGCTCAGGGGAATAATTCACCCCTCCACTTT
-	TRBV7-6	TRBJ2-5	once	CASSSGQETQYF	TGTGCCAGCAGCTCGGGCCAAGAGACCCAGTACTTC
-	TRBV7-2	TRBJ2-1	-	CASSQLYRDTKSSYNEQFF	TGTGCCAGCAGCCAACTTTACAGGGACACCAAAAGCTCCTACAATGAGCAGTTCTTC
-	TRBV6-5	TRBJ2-5	few	CASSAPGQETQYF	TGTGCCAGCAGCGCCCCCGGGCAAGAGACCCAGTACTTC
TRBD1	TRBV6-6	TRBJ2-7	-	CASSRQGARNEQYF	TGTGCCAGCAGCCGACAGGGGGCAAGGAACGAGCAGTACTTC
TRBD1	TRBV2	TRBJ1-1	-	CASSGQENTEAFF	TGTGCCAGCTCGGGACAGGAGAACACTGAAGCTTTCTTT
TRBD1	TRBV3-1/TRBV3-2	TRBJ1-4	-	CASSQATTGAREKLFF	TGTGCCAGCAGCCAGGCTACGACAGGGGCGCGGGAAAAACTGTTTTTT
TRBD1	TRBV7-2	TRBJ1-6	-	CATNPGQVRPNSPLHF	TGTGCCACCAATCCCGGACAGGTTCGGCCTAATTCACCCCTCCACTTT
-	TRBV7-8	TRBJ1-5	-	CASSLGSPGNQPQHF	TGTGCCAGCAGCTTAGGGAGTCCGGGGAATCAGCCCCAGCATTTT
TRBD1	TRBV9	TRBJ2-1	-	CASSVAGTGAGNEQFF	TGTGCCAGCAGCGTAGCCGGGACAGGGGCTGGCAATGAGCAGTTCTTC
-	TRBV19	TRBJ2-1	-	CASSIGMAEDNEQFF	TGTGCCAGTAGTATAGGTATGGCAGAGGACAATGAGCAGTTCTTC
-	TRBV15	TRBJ1-1	-	CATSRGREVGTEAFF	TGTGCCACCAGCAGAGGCCGGGAGGTAGGCACTGAAGCTTTCTTT
-	TRBV27	TRBJ1-6	-	CASSPSRGYNSPLHF	TGTGCCAGCAGTCCATCCAGGGGTTACAATTCACCCCTCCACTTT
-	TRBV9	TRBJ2-3	-	CASSVNRADTQYF	TGTGCCAGCAGCGTAAATCGGGCAGATACGCAGTATTTT
TRBD1	TRBV10-3	TRBJ2-3	-	CAISGTGTDTQYF	TGTGCCATCAGTGGGACAGGGACAGATACGCAGTATTTT
-	TRBV2	TRBJ1-5	-	CASGSETGESCHF	TGTGCCAGCGGATCAGAGACAGGTGAAAGTTGTCATTTT
-	TRBV5-6	TRBJ1-5	few	CASSLAGPNSNQPQHF	TGTGCCAGCAGCTTGGCAGGTCCAAATAGCAATCAGCCCCAGCATTTT
TRBD1	TRBV9	TRBJ1-2	few	CASSPGQGNSYGYTF	TGTGCCAGCAGCCCGGGACAGGGGAATAGCTATGGCTACACCTTC
-	TRBV11-2	TRBJ2-1	-	CASSLAGAFNEQFF	TGTGCCAGCAGCTTAGCGGGAGCATTTAATGAGCAGTTCTTC
-	TRBV5-1	TRBJ1-2	-	CASSGRGIGGYTF	TGCGCCAGCAGCGGGAGGGGAATAGGTGGCTACACCTTC
-	TRBV6-5	TRBJ1-1	few	CASSYGGALTEAFF	TGTGCCAGCAGTTACGGGGGCGCGTTAACTGAAGCTTTCTTT
TRBD1	TRBV5-1	TRBJ2-7	-	CASTRTGTGSYEQYF	TGCGCCAGCACCCGAACCGGGACAGGGTCCTACGAGCAGTACTTC